Here is one TCR beta chain with its context. Its antigen is still unknown. The data derive from a study of cytomegalovirus exposure and HLA in healthy donors. This CDR3 contains 14 residues. Germline V gives CDR1 MDHEN, CDR2 SYDVKM. Trimming stripped 10 bases from V and 5 bases from J, with 21 bases between. Vbeta (60) and Jbeta (13) primers were used in the PCR. Measured with immunoSEQ multiplex PCR; TCRdb has only the in-frame clones, and not every one. The data contain 140,000 or so clones, around 72% of them seen just once; the ten biggest clones take up 2% to 2.5%. Study-wide points: The listing of roughly 160 TCR beta chains classed them as cytomegalovirus-associated.

The clonotype comes from a man in his forties in good health and CMV-seronegative. Specimen: PBMCs. This chain joins TRBV28 and TRBJ2-7; TRBD1 might be the D (6 bases). The CDR3 reads CATRLTGLFHEQYF. The DNA for the CDR3 is TGTGCCACCCGACTAACAGGGTTATTCCACGAGCAGTACTTC.